This T cell receptor beta chain was retrieved from a study of tumor-infiltrating lymphocytes in primary liver carcinoma. Production of TCR beta cDNA used approximately 480 ng total RNA together with a constant-region primer. ARM-PCR was slightly modified, and three nested multiplex PCR rounds with it gave rise to the TCR beta libraries. TCRdb re-analysed the multiplex PCR reads in MiXCR, keeping a single row per CDR3 protein. The sample carries roughly 80,000 distinct CDR3 sequences, 69% recorded once. Joint extraction of RNA and DNA used roughly 18-34 mg of bulk tissue that was unsorted. The sequence was collected from a man aged 40-50 years with primary liver carcinoma and hepatitis B virus infection. Sequenced: tumor-adjacent normal liver tissue.

CDR3 region: CSVAKDSYEQYF. CDR3 DNA sequence: TGCAGCGTCGCTAAGGACAGCTACGAGCAGTACTTC. The rearrangement joins TRBV29-1 to TRBJ2-7; D is possibly TRBD1 (6 bases). Trimming removed 6 bases at V and 3 bases at J, with 12 bases between. The germline V gene encodes CDR1 SQVTM and CDR2 ANQGSEA. CDR3 length: 12 amino acids.